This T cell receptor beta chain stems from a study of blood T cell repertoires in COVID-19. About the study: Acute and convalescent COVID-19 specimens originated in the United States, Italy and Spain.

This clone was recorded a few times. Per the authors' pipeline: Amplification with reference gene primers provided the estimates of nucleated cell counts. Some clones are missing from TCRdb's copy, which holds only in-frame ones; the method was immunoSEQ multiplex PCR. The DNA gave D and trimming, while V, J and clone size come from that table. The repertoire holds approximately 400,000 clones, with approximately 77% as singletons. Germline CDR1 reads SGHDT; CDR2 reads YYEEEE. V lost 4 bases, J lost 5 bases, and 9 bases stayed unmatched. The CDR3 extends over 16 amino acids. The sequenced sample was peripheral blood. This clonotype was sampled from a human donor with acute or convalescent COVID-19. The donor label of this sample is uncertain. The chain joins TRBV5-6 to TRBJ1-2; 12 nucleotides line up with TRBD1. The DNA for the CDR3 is TGTGCCAGCAGCGGGACAGGGGGCCTCCGCGGGTATGGCTACACCTTC. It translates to CASSGTGGLRGYGYTF.